One sample yielded the 21 T cell receptor beta chains listed below, sequenced in a study of CD8+CD57+ T cells in acquired aplastic anemia. It was genomic DNA that served as the template for profiling TCR beta VDJ and CDR3. MiXCR was run by TCRdb on the reads, yielding one entry per CDR3 protein. The data show some 190,000 distinct CDR3 sequences, just over 45% seen once. Sequences were obtained from sorted CD4+, CD8+, or CD8+CD57+ T cells (not recorded which) from PBMCs. These receptors all come from a human donor in good health.

The chain is built from TRBV20-1 and TRBJ2-7; TRBD1 is a possible D gene (6 bases). CDR3 length: 10 residues. Germline V CDR1 and CDR2: DFQATT, SNEGSKA (reference sequence). The V end was cut by 6 bases, the J end by 6 bases, with 9 bases between. The CDR3 protein is CSATGTEQYF. The DNA of the CDR3 is TGCAGTGCGACAGGTACCGAGCAGTACTTC.

This clonotype has a handful of counts. V and J are TRBV10-3 and TRBJ1-6; no clear D. Germline-derived CDR1 and CDR2 are ENHRY and SYGVKD. This CDR3 contains 12 residues. V lost 3 bases, J lost 8 bases, and 5 bases lay in between. CDR3 nucleotide sequence: TGTGCCATCAGTGAAGCGCATTCACCCCTCCACTTT. Its protein product is CAISEAHSPLHF.

The table lists this clonotype with a few counts. The chain carries TRBV5-5 and TRBJ2-7; D remains unclear. Germline loops: CDR1 SGHKS, CDR2 YYEKEE (reference sequence). There are 10 residues in the CDR3. V lost 4 bases, J lost 3 bases, and 2 bases lay in between. The CDR3 DNA reads TGTGCCAGCAGCAACTACGAGCAGTACTTC. It encodes CASSNYEQYF.

The V and J genes are TRBV5-5 and TRBJ2-7; the D is unclear. This CDR3 region has 14 residues. In germline, CDR1 is SGHKS, CDR2 YYEKEE (reference sequence). The V end lost 1 base, the J end lost 6 bases, and 14 bases lay between the germline ends. The CDR3 nucleotides read TGTGCCAGCAGCTTGTCATATACGCCTCGCGAGCAGTACTTC. It encodes CASSLSYTPREQYF.

This clonotype was recorded at least ten times. The chain is built from TRBV29-1 and TRBJ2-7, with 9 nucleotides matching TRBD1. V shed 7 bases and J 6 bases; nucleotides not matched to a gene: 10. The CDR3 is made up of 13 amino acids. Germline V lookup: CDR1 SQVTM, CDR2 ANQGSEA. The CDR3 DNA sequence: TGCAGCGGACAACGGGACAGGGTAAGCGAGCAGTACTTC. Its translation: CSGQRDRVSEQYF.

The chain's CDR3 is CASRRREFGEQYF. CDR3 coding DNA: TGTGCCAGCAGAAGGCGGGAGTTTGGCGAGCAGTACTTC. The chain joins TRBV28 to TRBJ2-7; 7 bases fit TRBD2. Germline CDR1 MDHEN, CDR2 SYDVKM. V was pared by 6 bases and J by 6 bases, with 8 bases of the junction left unmatched. This CDR3 is 13 amino acids long.

The chain combines TRBV7-9 with TRBJ2-5; either TRBD1 or TRBD2 may fit D (5 bases each). V shed 5 bases and J shed 4 bases, with 11 bases lying between them. Germline CDR1 reads SEHNR; CDR2 reads FQNEAQ (reference sequence). This CDR3 comprises 13 residues. The CDR3 region has the DNA TGTGCCAGCAGCCGGGACGGACGAGAGACCCAGTACTTC. It is translated as CASSRDGRETQYF.

The table lists this clonotype with many counts. The chain has TRBV20-1 and TRBJ1-2; the D is unclear. From germline, CDR1 is DFQATT and CDR2 SNEGSKA (reference sequence). This CDR3 contains 12 residues. V was cut by 6 bases and J by 8 bases, with 16 bases left in between. In DNA form, the CDR3 reads TGCAGTGCCAAGGCCCAGGAGAGAGGCTACACCTTC. This sequence encodes CSAKAQERGYTF.

Worth noting for this clonotype: At one end the junction does not follow the germline gene, possibly because of a read error. The chain uses TRBV6-1 and TRBJ1-1, with unresolved D. This CDR3 is 15 amino acids long. Germline V gives CDR1 MNHNS, CDR2 SASEGT. The CDR3 DNA is TGTGCCAGCTGTGAAACGTTTCGTATGAACACTGAAGCTTTCTTT. This sequence encodes CASCETFRMNTEAFF.

This clonotype was detected a few times. The V gene is TRBV10-2, the J gene TRBJ1-1; D call uncertain. Germline V gene data show CDR1 as WSHSY and CDR2 as SAAADI. The CDR3 totals 12 residues. V dropped 6 bases and J dropped 1 base, with 6 bases sitting between them. CDR3 DNA: TGCGCCAGCAGACAGACGAACACTGAAGCTTTCTTT. This encodes CASRQTNTEAFF.

This clonotype was seen many times. The rearrangement uses TRBV13 and TRBJ1-6; D might be TRBD1 (5 bases). V gave up 0 bases and J gave up 8 bases, with 8 bases separating them. Germline V gene sequence: CDR1 PRHDT, CDR2 FYEKMQ (reference sequence). This CDR3 spans 14 amino acids. The CDR3 DNA follows: TGTGCCAGCAGCTTAGGCAGGGTTTATTCACCCCTCCACTTT. Amino acids: CASSLGRVYSPLHF.

In regard to this clonotype: The junction shows a germline mismatch at one end, possibly a read error. This sequence joins TRBV19 and TRBJ1-5; D not resolved. The CDR3 is made up of 14 amino acids. Germline loops: CDR1 LNHDA, CDR2 SQIVND (reference sequence). CDR3 DNA: TGTGTCAGTACCCCGGGCCCCTACAATCAGCCCCAGCATTTT. Protein sequence: CVSTPGPYNQPQHF.

V usage is TRBV3-1 and J usage is TRBJ1-3, with D maybe TRBD1 (5 bases). CDR1 and CDR2 (germline): LGHDT, YNNKEL (reference sequence). This CDR3 comprises 19 residues. The germline V and J ends were trimmed by 1 base and 7 bases, with 26 bases remaining between them. CDR3 DNA sequence: TGTGCCAGCAGCCAAGGTCTAACAGGCAAGGGATCGGGGGGTAACACCATATATTTT. It yields the protein CASSQGLTGKGSGGNTIYF.

In its sample, this clonotype was seen a few times. Possible read error: a much larger clone is one base away. This sequence joins TRBV12-3 or TRBV12-4 and TRBJ2-1; 10 bases map to TRBD2. This CDR3 is 11 amino acids long. The CDR3 DNA follows: TGTGCCAGCAGCCCCGGGGCTAGCGGGAGTTTC. Amino acid sequence: CASSPGASGSF.

The rearrangement uses TRBV11-2 and TRBJ2-1; D may be TRBD1 or TRBD2 (6 bases each). CDR1 and CDR2 (germline): SGHAT, FQNNGV. The germline V and J ends were trimmed by 2 bases and 7 bases, with 15 bases remaining between them. The CDR3 length is 15 residues. The CDR3 loop is CASSLFPGAGNEQFF. CDR3 in DNA: TGTGCCAGCAGCTTATTCCCGGGGGCGGGTAATGAGCAGTTCTTC.

This clonotype was counted many times. The chain recombines TRBV20-1 with TRBJ2-5; D gene ambiguous. The V gene lost 0 bases and the J gene lost 2 bases, with 10 bases spanning the gap. This CDR3 comprises 14 residues. The V gene's germline CDR1 is DFQATT and CDR2 SNEGSKA (reference sequence). The CDR3 here is CSARDKSLQETQYF. The CDR3 nucleotides read TGCAGTGCTAGAGATAAGTCCTTACAAGAGACCCAGTACTTC.

This clonotype was recorded a few times. This chain links TRBV28 with TRBJ2-1; 8 bases are a match to TRBD2. The germline CDR1 and CDR2 sequences are MDHEN and SYDVKM. The CDR3 runs to 13 residues. The junction had 6 bases not matched to a gene; V was cut back by 4 bases and J by 10 bases. This CDR3 reads CASSWGTSGEQFF. The CDR3 DNA follows: TGTGCCAGCAGTTGGGGGACTAGTGGAGAGCAGTTCTTC.

The chain uses TRBV7-3 and TRBJ2-1, with a weak D call TRBD2 (7 bases). CDR1 is SGHTA and CDR2 is FQGTGA in the germline V gene. There are 14 residues in the CDR3. V was cut by 5 bases and J by 5 bases, with 13 bases left in between. CDR3 in DNA: TGTGCCAGCAGCCCACGGGGGGCGGACAATGAGCAGTTCTTC. This sequence encodes CASSPRGADNEQFF.

This clonotype occurred many times. The chain employs TRBV18 and TRBJ2-7; TRBD1 might be the D (5 bases). Germline V CDR1 and CDR2: KGHSH, LQKENI. CDR3 length: 14 residues. Between the trimmed V and J ends, which lost 3 bases and 3 bases, there was a span of 12 bases. The CDR3 DNA reads TGTGCCAGCTCACCCTCAGGGTCTAGCTACGAGCAGTACTTC. Translated, it gives CASSPSGSSYEQYF.

A few counts support this clonotype. This rearrangement joins TRBV3-1 to TRBJ1-2, with TRBD1 matching over 10 bases. Germline V gives CDR1 LGHDT, CDR2 YNNKEL (reference sequence). The V and J ends lost 2 bases and 3 bases, in that order; junction bases with no gene match: 15. The CDR3 totals 19 residues. CDR3: CASSQLDVDWDRGDYGYTF. The DNA of the CDR3 is TGTGCCAGCAGCCAACTAGATGTAGACTGGGACAGGGGTGACTATGGCTACACCTTC. The whole variable domain, remainder taken from reference TRBV3-1 and TRBJ1-2, is DTAVSQTPKYLVTQMGNDKSIKCEQNLGHDTMYWYKQDSKKFLKIMFSYNNKELIINETVPNRFSPKSPDKAHLNLHINSLELGDSAVYFCASSQLDVDWDRGDYGYTFGSGTRLTVV.

Notes on this clonotype: A read error is possible here, since a much larger clone lies one base away. This chain connects TRBV7-3 to TRBJ1-2; 7 bases are shared with TRBD1. V dropped 4 bases and J dropped 4; count of bases not matched to a gene: 6. The germline CDR1 and CDR2 sequences are SGHTA and FQGTGA. This CDR3 comprises 14 residues. This chain's CDR3 is CASSSRQGSYGYTF. Written as DNA, the CDR3 is TGTGCCAGCAGCTCTAGACAGGGCAGCTATGGCTACACCTTC.